This TCR beta chain was sequenced in a study of blood T cells in healthy people across ages. The donors, all healthy, were Caucasians living in Russia, aged roughly 6 to 100. Together with a sample-barcoded 5' primer, a J-beta primer mix was included in a second PCR lasting about 6 to 11 cycles. From each sample, at least 3 million paired-end reads containing CDR3 were obtained. TCRdb reprocessed the 5' RACE reads with MiXCR, giving one entry per CDR3 protein. The sample contains approximately 1,100,000 distinct CDR3 sequences, more than 40% of which appear only once. The CDR3 contains 20 residues. Germline values: CDR1 MGHRA, CDR2 YSYEKL. Trimming cost V 1 base and J 1 base; bases outside gene matches: 13. Findings and limits, study-wide: More naive CD4+ cells and higher diversity marked long-lived donors relative to aged donors.

On this clonotype: Its antigen is not identified.

The rearrangement links TRBV4-1 to TRBJ2-2; 9 bases map to TRBD2. The origin of this receptor is a woman aged 60-70 years in good health. The source material was blood. The CDR3 loop reads CASSQATSGPGPGNTGELFF. The DNA for the CDR3 is TGCGCCAGCAGCCAAGCTACTAGCGGGCCGGGGCCCGGGAACACCGGGGAGCTGTTTTTT.